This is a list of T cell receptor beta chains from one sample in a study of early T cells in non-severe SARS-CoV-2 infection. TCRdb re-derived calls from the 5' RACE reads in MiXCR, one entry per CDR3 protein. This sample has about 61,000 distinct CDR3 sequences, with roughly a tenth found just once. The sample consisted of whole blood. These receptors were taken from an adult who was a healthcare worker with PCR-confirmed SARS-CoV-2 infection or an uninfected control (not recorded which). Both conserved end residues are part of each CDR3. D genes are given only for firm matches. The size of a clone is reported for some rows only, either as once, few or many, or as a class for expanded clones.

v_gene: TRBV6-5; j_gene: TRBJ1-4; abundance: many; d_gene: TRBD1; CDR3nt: TGTGCCAGCAGCCCCGACAGGGCCAGGGAAAAACTGTTTTTT; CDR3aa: CASSPDRAREKLFF
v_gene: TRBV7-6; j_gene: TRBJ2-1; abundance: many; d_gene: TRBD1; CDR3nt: TGTGCCAGCAGGCCTACTCCGGGACAGGGAGACAATGAGCAGTTCTTC; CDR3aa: CASRPTPGQGDNEQFF
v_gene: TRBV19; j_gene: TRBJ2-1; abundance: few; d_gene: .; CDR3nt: TGTGCCAGTAGTATAACTAGCTCAAGGTCCTACAATGAGCAGTTCTTC; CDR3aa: CASSITSSRSYNEQFF
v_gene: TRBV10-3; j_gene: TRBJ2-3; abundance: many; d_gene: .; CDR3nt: TGTGCCACCGAAGAGAGCACGGAGAGAGGGTGGTATAGCACAGATACGCAGTATTTT; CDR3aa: CATEESTERGWYSTDTQYF
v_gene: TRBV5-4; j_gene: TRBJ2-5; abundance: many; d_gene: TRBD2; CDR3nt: TGTGCCAGCAGCCCGGGACTAGCCCAAGAGACCCAGTACTTC; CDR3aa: CASSPGLAQETQYF
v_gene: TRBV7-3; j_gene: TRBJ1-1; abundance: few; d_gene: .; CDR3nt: TGTGCCAGCAGCTCGGGAAGGACCGGGACTGAAGCTTTCTTT; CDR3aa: CASSSGRTGTEAFF
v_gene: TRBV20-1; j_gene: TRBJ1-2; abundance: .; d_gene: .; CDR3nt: TGCACCGGAGGGGATCCTATAGCTAATGGCTACACCTTC; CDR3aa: CTGGDPIANGYTF
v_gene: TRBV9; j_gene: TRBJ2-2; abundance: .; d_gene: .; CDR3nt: TGTGCCAGCGACAGAGGGGCTAAAACCGGGGAGCTGTTTTTT; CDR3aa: CASDRGAKTGELFF
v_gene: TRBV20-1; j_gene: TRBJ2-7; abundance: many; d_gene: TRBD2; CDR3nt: TGCAGTGCTCCGGGACTAGCGGGGGTCTACTACGAGCAGTACTTC; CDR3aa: CSAPGLAGVYYEQYF
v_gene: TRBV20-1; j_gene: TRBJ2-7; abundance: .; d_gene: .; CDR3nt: TGCAGTGCTAGAAGACCTGGCGAGGGCTACGAGCAGTACTTC; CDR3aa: CSARRPGEGYEQYF
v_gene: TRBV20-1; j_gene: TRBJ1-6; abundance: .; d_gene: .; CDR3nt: TGCAGTGCCGCACAGAGCTCCTATAATTCACCCCTCCACTTT; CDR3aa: CSAAQSSYNSPLHF
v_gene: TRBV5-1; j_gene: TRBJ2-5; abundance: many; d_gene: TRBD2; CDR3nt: TGCGCCAGCAGCTCTAGCGGGGGGGCCGAGACCCAGTACTTC; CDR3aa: CASSSSGGAETQYF
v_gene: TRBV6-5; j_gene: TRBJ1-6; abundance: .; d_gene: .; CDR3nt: TGTGCCAGCAGTTACTCGGGCAGGGTTGGGGGGCCCCTCCACTTT; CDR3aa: CASSYSGRVGGPLHF
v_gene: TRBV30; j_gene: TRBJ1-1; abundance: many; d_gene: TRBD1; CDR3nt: TGTGCCTCCAGGGGACAGGGGGGGACTGAAGCTTTCTTT; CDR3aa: CASRGQGGTEAFF
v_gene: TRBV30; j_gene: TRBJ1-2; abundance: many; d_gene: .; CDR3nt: TGTGCCTGGAGAGAGGGGGGGACCGACGGCTACACCTTC; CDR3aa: CAWREGGTDGYTF
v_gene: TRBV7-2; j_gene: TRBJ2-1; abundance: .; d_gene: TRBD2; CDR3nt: TGTGCCAGCAGCAATCAACTCGGGCTAGCGGGGATTTCTAAGTACAATGAGCAGTTCTTC; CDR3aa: CASSNQLGLAGISKYNEQFF
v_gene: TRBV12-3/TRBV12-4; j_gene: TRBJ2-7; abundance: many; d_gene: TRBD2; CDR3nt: TGTGCCAGCAGTCGGGTTAGCGGGGTCTACGAGCAGTACTTC; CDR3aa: CASSRVSGVYEQYF
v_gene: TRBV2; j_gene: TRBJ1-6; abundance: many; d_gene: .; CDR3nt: TGTGCCAGCAGTGACGAACGGAGGTCACCCCTCCACTTT; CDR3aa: CASSDERRSPLHF
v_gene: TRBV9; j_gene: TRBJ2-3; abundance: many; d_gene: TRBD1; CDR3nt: TGTGCCAGCAGCGTAGAGGGGGGACAGGGCACAGATACGCAGTATTTT; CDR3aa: CASSVEGGQGTDTQYF
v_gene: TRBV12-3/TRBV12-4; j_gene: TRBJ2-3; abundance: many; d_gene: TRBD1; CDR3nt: TGTGCCAGCAGTTTCGGGATCAGGGGGCGCGGCACAGATACGCAGTATTTT; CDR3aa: CASSFGIRGRGTDTQYF
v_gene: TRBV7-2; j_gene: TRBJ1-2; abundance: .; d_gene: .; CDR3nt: TGTGCCAGCAGCTTAGCGCCGGGGATTGCTAACTATGGCTACACCTTC; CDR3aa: CASSLAPGIANYGYTF
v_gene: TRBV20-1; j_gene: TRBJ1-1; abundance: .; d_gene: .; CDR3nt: TGCAGTGCTAGATCCATGAACACTGAAGCTTTCTTT; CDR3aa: CSARSMNTEAFF
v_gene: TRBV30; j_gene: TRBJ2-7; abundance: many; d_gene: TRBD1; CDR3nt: TGTGCCTGGAGTGGACAGGGTGTATACGAGCAGTACTTC; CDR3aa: CAWSGQGVYEQYF
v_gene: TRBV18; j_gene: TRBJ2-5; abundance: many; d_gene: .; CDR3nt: TGTGCCAGCTCACCAGGCGGTAACCAAGAGACCCAGTACTTC; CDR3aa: CASSPGGNQETQYF
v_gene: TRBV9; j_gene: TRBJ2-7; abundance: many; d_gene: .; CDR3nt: TGTGCCAGCAGTTCGTTGGACACGAACTTCTACGAGCAGTACTTC; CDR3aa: CASSSLDTNFYEQYF
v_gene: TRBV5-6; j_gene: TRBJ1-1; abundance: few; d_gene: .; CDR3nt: TGTGCCAGCAGCTTGGACAGGACGAACACTGAAGCTTTCTTT; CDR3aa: CASSLDRTNTEAFF
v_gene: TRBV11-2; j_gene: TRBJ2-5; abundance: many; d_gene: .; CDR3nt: TGTGCCAGCAGCCCATTCCAGGGGATGGAGACCCAGTACTTC; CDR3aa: CASSPFQGMETQYF
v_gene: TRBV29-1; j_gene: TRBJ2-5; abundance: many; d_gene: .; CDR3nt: TGCAGCGTTGTAGCTGAGACCCAGTACTTC; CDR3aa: CSVVAETQYF
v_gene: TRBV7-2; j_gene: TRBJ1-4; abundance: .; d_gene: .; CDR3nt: TGTGCCAGCAGCTCTACGGGGGCAACTAATGAAAAACTGTTTTTT; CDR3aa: CASSSTGATNEKLFF
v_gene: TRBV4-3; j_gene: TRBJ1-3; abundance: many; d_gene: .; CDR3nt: TGCGCCAGCAGCCAAGAAGAGGGAAACACCATATATTTT; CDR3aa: CASSQEEGNTIYF
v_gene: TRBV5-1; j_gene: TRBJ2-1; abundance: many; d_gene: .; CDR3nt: TGCGCCAGCAGCCAGGGGTACAATGAGCAGTTCTTC; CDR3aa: CASSQGYNEQFF
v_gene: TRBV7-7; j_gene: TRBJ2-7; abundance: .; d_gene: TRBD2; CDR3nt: TGTGCTAGCAGCCCCGGACTAGCAAGTCACGAGCAGTACTTC; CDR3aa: CASSPGLASHEQYF
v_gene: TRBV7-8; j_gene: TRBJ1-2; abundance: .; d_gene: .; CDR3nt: TGTGCCAGCAGCCCTACGCTAGTAAACTATGGCTACACCTTC; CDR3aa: CASSPTLVNYGYTF
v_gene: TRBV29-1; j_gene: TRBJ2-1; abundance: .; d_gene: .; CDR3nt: TGCAGCGTTCTGGTCGGGAGAATTCTGAGGATCCGTGGTGAGCAGTTCTTC; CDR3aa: CSVLVGRILRIRGEQFF
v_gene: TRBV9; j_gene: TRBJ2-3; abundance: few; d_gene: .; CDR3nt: TGTGCCAGCAGCGTAGCGGAGGGTGGCACAGATACGCAGTATTTT; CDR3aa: CASSVAEGGTDTQYF
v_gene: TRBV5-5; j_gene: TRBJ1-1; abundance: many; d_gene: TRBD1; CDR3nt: TGTGCCAGCAGCTTGACGTTTGTCGGCCGGACAGGGGTCCGGTTGAACACTGAAGCTTTCTTT; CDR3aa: CASSLTFVGRTGVRLNTEAFF
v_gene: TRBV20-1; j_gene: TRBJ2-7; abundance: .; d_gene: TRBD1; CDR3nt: TGCAGTGCTGCTCACAGGGGGGACGAGCAGTACTTC; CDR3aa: CSAAHRGDEQYF
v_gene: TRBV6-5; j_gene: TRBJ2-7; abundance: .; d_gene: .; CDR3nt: TGTGCCAGCAGTCCCCCACAGGGAGCGTCCTACGAGCAGTACTTC; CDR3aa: CASSPPQGASYEQYF
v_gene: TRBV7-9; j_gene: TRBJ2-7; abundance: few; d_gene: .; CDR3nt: TGTGCCAGCAGCTTAGGTCGCTACGGCTCCTACGAGCAGTACTTC; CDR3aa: CASSLGRYGSYEQYF
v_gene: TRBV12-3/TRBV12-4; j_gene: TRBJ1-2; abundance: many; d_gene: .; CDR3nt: TGTGCCAGCAGTTTAGCGCTGGGGGGAACCTATGGCTACACCTTC; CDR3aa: CASSLALGGTYGYTF
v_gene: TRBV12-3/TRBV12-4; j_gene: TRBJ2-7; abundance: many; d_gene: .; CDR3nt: TGTGCCAGCAGGTCCGGGATACTCTACGAGCAGTACTTC; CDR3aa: CASRSGILYEQYF
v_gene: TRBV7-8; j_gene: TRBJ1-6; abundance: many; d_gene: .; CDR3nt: TGTGCCAGCAGCTTACGACGGGGCAGCTCCTATAATTCACCCCTCCACTTT; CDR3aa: CASSLRRGSSYNSPLHF
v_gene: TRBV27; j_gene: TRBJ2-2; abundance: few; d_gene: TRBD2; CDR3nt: TGTGCCAGCAGCATGCTAGCGGGACGAGTAGTCGGGGAGCTGTTTTTT; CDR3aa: CASSMLAGRVVGELFF
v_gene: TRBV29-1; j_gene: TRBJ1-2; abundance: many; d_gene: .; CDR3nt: TGCAGCGTTGGTGGGCAGCCGAACTATGGCTACACCTTC; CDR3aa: CSVGGQPNYGYTF
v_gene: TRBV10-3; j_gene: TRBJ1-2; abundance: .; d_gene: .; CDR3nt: TGTGCCATCAGTGAGGACAGATCCTATGGCTACACCTTC; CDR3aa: CAISEDRSYGYTF
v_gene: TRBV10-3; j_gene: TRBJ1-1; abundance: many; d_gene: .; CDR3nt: TGTGCCATCAGTGAGGGGGCAAGAACTGAAGCTTTCTTT; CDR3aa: CAISEGARTEAFF
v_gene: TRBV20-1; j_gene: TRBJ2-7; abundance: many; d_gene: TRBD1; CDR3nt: TGCAGTGCTCCGGACAGGGCCTACGAGCAGTACTTC; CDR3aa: CSAPDRAYEQYF
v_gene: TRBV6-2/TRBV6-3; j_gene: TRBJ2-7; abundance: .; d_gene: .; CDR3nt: TGTGCCAGCAGAGACGGGACCTACGAGCAGTACTTC; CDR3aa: CASRDGTYEQYF
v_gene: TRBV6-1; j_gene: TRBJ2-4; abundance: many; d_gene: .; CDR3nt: TGTGCCAGCAGCTATCTCTCGGATCCCAAAAACATTCAGTACTTC; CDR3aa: CASSYLSDPKNIQYF
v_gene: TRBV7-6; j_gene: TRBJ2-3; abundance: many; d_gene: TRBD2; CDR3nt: TGTGCCAGCAGCTCACTGGCGGGGGGGCCCGATACGCAGTATTTT; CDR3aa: CASSSLAGGPDTQYF
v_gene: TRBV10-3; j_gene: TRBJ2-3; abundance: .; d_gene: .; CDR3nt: TGTGCCATCAGTGAGTCGACTGACCATATCCTGGATACGCAGTATTTT; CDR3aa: CAISESTDHILDTQYF
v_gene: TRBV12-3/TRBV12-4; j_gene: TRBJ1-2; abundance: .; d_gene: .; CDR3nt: TGTGCCAGCAGTTTTAAACCCTCAAACGGCTACACCTTC; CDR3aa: CASSFKPSNGYTF
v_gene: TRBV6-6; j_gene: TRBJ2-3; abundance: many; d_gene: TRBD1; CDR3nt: TGTGCCAGCAGATTTCCGGGACAGGGGTTGACAGATACGCAGTATTTT; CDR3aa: CASRFPGQGLTDTQYF
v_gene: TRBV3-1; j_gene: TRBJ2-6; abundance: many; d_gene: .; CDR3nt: TGTGCCAGCAGCCAAGTCTCAGGGGCTGGGGCCAACGTCCTGACTTTC; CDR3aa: CASSQVSGAGANVLTF
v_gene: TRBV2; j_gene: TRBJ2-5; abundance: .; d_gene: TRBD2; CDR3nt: TGTGCCAGCAGTGATCCGTTAGCGGGTCTAATCTACCAAGAGACCCAGTACTTC; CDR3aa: CASSDPLAGLIYQETQYF
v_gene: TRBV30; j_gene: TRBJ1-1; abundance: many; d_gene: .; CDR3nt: TGTGCCTGGAGTTACACGAACACTGAAGCTTTCTTT; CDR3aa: CAWSYTNTEAFF
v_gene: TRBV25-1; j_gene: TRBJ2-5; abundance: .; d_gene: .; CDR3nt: TGTGCCAGCAGCCCCCCCGCGCCTGGGGCAGGGACCCAGTACTTC; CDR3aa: CASSPPAPGAGTQYF
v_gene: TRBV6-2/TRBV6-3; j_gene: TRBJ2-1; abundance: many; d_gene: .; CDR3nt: TGTGCCAGCAGCCGTTTCTCCTACAATGAGCAGTTCTTC; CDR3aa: CASSRFSYNEQFF
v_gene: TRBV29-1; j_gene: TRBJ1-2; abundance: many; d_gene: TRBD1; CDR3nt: TGCAGCGCAGCGGGACAGGTCAACTACTATGGCTACACCTTC; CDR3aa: CSAAGQVNYYGYTF